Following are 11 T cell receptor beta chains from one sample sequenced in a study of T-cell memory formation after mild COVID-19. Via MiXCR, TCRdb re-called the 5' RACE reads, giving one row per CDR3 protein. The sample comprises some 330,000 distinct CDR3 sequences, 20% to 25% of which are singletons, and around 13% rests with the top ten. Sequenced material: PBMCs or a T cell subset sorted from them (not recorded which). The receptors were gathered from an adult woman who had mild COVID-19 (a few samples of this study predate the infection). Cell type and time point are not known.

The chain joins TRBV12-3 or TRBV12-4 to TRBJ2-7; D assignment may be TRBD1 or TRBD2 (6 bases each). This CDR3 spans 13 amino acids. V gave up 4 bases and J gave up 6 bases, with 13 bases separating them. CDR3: CASSWRDTGEQYF. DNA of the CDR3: TGTGCCAGCAGTTGGCGGGACACCGGCGAGCAGTACTTC.

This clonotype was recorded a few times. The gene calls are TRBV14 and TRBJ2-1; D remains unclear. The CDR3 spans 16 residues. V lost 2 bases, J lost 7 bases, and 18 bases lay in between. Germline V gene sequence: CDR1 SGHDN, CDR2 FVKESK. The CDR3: CASSQSQAVLRNEQFF. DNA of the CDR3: TGTGCCAGCAGCCAAAGCCAGGCAGTTTTACGGAATGAGCAGTTCTTC.

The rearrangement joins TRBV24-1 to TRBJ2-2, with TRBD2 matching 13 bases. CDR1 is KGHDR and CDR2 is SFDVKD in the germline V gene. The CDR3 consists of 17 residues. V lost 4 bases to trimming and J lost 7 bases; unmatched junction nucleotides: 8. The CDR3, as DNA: TGTGCCACCAGTGACCCGGGACTAGCGGGGTATCTCGGGGAGCTGTTTTTT. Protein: CATSDPGLAGYLGELFF.

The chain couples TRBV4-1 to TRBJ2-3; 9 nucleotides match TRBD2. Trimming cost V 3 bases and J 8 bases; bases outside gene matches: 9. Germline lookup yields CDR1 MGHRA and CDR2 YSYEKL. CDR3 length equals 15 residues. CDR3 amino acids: CASSHEERGVGTQYF. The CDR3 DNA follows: TGCGCCAGCAGCCACGAGGAGCGGGGGGTGGGTACGCAGTATTTT.

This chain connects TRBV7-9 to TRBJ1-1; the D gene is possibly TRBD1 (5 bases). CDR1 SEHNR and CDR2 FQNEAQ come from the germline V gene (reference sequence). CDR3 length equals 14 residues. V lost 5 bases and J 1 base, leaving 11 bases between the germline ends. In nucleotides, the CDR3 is TGTGCCAGCAGCGCCGGACAAAGGAACACTGAAGCTTTCTTT. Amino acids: CASSAGQRNTEAFF.

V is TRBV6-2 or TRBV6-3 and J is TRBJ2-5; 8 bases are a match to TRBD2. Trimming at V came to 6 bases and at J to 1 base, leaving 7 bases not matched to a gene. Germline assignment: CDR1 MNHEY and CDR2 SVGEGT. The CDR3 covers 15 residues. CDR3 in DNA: TGTGCCAGCAGATCCAGCGGGAGTCGCCAAGAGACCCAGTACTTC. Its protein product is CASRSSGSRQETQYF.

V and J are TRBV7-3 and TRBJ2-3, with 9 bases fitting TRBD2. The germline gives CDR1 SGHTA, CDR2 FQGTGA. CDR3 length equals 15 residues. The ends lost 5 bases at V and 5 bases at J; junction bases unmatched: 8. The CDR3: CASSLSAGGKDTQYF. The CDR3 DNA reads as TGTGCCAGCAGCCTTTCGGCGGGAGGGAAAGATACGCAGTATTTT. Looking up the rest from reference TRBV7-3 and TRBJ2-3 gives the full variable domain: GAGVSQTPSNKVTEKGKYVELRCDPISGHTALYWYRQSLGQGPEFLIYFQGTGAADDSGLPNDRFFAVRPEGSVSTLKIQRTERGDSAVYLCASSLSAGGKDTQYFGPGTRLTVL.

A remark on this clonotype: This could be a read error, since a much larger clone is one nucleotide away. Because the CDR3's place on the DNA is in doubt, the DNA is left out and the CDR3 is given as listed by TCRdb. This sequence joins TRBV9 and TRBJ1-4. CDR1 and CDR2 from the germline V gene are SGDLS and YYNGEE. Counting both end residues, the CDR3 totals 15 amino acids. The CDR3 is CASSVAGGNGEKLIF.

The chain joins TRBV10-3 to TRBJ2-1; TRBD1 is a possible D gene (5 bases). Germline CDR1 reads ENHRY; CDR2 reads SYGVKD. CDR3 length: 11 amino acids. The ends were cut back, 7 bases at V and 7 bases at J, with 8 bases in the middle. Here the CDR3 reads CAITGQNEQFF. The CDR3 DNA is TGTGCCATCACCGGACAAAATGAGCAGTTCTTC.

The CDR3 loop is CASSLGRAGGPDTQYF. As DNA, the CDR3 is TGTGCCAGCAGTCTTGGTCGGGCTGGGGGCCCAGATACGCAGTATTTT. V is TRBV7-2 and J is TRBJ2-3; D possibly corresponds to TRBD1 (6 bases). This CDR3 is 16 amino acids long. With 6 bases removed from V and 4 bases from J, the gap between germline ends came to 20 bases. Per germline, CDR1 SGHTA and CDR2 FQGNSA.

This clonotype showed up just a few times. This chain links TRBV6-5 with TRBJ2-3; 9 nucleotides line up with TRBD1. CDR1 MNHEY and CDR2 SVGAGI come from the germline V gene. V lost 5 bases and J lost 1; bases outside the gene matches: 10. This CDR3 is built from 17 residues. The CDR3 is CASSRPPDRGGTDTQYF. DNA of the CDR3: TGTGCCAGCAGTCGACCCCCGGACAGGGGAGGCACAGATACGCAGTATTTT.